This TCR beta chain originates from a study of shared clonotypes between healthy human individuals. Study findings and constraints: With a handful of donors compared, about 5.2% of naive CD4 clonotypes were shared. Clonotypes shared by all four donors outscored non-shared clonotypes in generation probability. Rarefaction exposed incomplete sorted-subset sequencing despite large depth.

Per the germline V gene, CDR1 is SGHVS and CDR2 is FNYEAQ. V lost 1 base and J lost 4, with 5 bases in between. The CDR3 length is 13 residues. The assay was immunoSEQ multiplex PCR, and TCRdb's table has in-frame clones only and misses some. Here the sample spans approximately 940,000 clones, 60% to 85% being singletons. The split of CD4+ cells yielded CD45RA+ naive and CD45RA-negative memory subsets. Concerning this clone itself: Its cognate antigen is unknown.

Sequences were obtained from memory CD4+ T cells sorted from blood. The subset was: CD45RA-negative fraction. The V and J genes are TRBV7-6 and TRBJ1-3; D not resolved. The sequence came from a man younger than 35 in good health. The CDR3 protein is CASSLGGGNTIYF. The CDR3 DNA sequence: TGTGCCAGCAGCTTAGGTGGGGGAAACACCATATATTTT.